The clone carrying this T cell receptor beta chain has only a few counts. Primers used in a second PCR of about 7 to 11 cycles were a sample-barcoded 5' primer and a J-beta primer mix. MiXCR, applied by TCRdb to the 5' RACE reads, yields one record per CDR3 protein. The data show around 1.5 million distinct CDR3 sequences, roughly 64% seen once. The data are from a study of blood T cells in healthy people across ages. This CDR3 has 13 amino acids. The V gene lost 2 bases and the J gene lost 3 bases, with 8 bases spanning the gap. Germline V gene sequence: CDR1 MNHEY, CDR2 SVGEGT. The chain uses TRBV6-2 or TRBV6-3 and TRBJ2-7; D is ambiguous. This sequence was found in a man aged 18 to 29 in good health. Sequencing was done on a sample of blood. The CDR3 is CASSYGGYYEQYF. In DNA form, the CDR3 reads TGTGCCAGCAGTTACGGCGGTTACTACGAGCAGTACTTC.